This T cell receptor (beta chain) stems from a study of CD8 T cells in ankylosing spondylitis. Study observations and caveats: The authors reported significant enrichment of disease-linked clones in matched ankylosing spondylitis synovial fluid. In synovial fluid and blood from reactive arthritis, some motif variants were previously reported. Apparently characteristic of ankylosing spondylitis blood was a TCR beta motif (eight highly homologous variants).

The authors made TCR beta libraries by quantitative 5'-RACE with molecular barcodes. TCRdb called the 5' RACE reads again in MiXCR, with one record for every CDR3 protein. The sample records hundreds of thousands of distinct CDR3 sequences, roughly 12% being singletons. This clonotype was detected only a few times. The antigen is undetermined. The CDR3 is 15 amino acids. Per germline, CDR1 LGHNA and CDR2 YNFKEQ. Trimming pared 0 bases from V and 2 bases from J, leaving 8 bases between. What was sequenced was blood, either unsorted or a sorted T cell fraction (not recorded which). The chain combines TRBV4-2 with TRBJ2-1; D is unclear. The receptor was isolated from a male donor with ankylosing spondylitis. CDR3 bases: TGTGCCAGCAGCCAAGAGGAATCTACCTACAATGAGCAGTTCTTC. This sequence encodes CASSQEESTYNEQFF.